The 19 T cell receptor beta chains below all came from one sample that was sequenced in a study of OX40 agonist ivuxolimab in advanced cancers. Libraries were prepared by immunoSEQ multiplex PCR; TCRdb keeps only in-frame clonotypes and omits some of them. The repertoire holds tens of thousands of clones, with approximately 90% as singletons. The sample here was CD4+ or CD8+ T cells sorted from blood, taken in a trial of the OX40 agonist ivuxolimab. The source is an adult with an advanced solid tumor such as melanoma, head and neck, liver or kidney cancer.

The chain joins TRBV5-4 to TRBJ1-2; tentative D call: TRBD1 (6 bases). Per germline, CDR1 SGHNT and CDR2 YYREEE (reference sequence). CDR3 length: 14 residues. Trimming shortened V by 2 bases and J by 6 bases, and 14 bases separated the two germline ends. The DNA of the CDR3 is TGTGCCAGCAGCTTCAGACAGGTCCGTGATGGCTACACCTTC. Translation: CASSFRQVRDGYTF.

The rearrangement uses TRBV11-1 and TRBJ2-7; 7 bases align to TRBD1. CDR1 is SGHAT, CDR2 FQDESV, per germline (reference sequence). The CDR3 totals 15 residues. V gave up 5 bases and J gave up 0 bases; unmatched junction bases: 7. CDR3 bases: TGTGCCAGCAGCCTCGCCGGGACAGCCTCCTACGAGCAGTACTTC. Residues: CASSLAGTASYEQYF.

This chain uses TRBV5-1 with TRBJ1-4; 8 positions agree with TRBD1. The germline gives CDR1 SGHRS, CDR2 YFSETQ. V was pared by 5 bases and J by 3 bases, with 3 bases of the junction left unmatched. The CDR3 covers 14 residues. The CDR3 sequence: CASRAGQANEKLFF. Here the CDR3 DNA reads TGCGCCAGCAGGGCGGGACAGGCTAATGAAAAACTGTTTTTT. Using reference TRBV5-1 and TRBJ1-4 for the parts outside the CDR3, the full variable domain is KAGVTQTPRYLIKTRGQQVTLSCSPISGHRSVSWYQQTPGQGLQFLFEYFSETQRNKGNFPGRFSGRQFSNSRSEMNVSTLELGDSALYLCASRAGQANEKLFFGSGTQLSVL.

J is TRBJ2-3 and V is TRBV5-1, with TRBD2 matching 12 bases. CDR1 and CDR2 from the germline V gene are SGHRS and YFSETQ. The CDR3 sequence is 16 residues long. The V segment lost 0 bases and the J segment 6 bases; nucleotides outside the gene matches: 5. The CDR3 bases are TGCGCCAGCAGCTTGGGGACTAGCGGGATGGGGGATACGCAGTATTTT. This codes for CASSLGTSGMGDTQYF.

The rearrangement joins TRBV10-2 to TRBJ2-5, with 15 positions matching TRBD2. This CDR3 comprises 16 residues. Germline CDR1 and CDR2: WSHSY and SAAADI. J lost 5 bases, V lost 6 bases, and 7 bases had no gene match. DNA of the CDR3: TGCGCCAGCAGATCCGGGACTAGCGGGAGGATGGAGACCCAGTACTTC. Translated, it gives CASRSGTSGRMETQYF.

This chain connects TRBV6-1 to TRBJ1-5; D is uncertain. The germline V and J ends were trimmed by 2 bases and 0 bases, with 14 bases remaining between them. This CDR3 contains 17 residues. From germline, CDR1 is MNHNS and CDR2 SASEGT. In nucleotides, the CDR3 is TGTGCCAGCAGTGAAAGCCCGACCACTTATAGCAATCAGCCCCAGCATTTT. Its protein is CASSESPTTYSNQPQHF.

The genes are TRBV7-9 and TRBJ2-1; D is possibly TRBD1 or TRBD2 (6 bases each). The germline V gene has CDR1 SEHNR and CDR2 FQNEAQ (reference sequence). This CDR3 comprises 15 residues. Trimming removed 2 bases at V and 6 bases at J, with 14 bases between. The CDR3 DNA reads as TGTGCCAGCAGCTTAAGGCAGGGGAGGCTCAATGAGCAGTTCTTC. Encoded protein: CASSLRQGRLNEQFF. The whole variable domain, filled in from reference TRBV7-9 and TRBJ2-1, reads DTGVSQNPRHKITKRGQNVTFRCDPISEHNRLYWYRQTLGQGPEFLTYFQNEAQLEKSRLLSDRFSAERPKGSFSTLEIQRTEQGDSAMYLCASSLRQGRLNEQFFGPGTRLTVL.

The genes are TRBV2 and TRBJ2-3; D might be TRBD2 (5 bases). The germline V and J ends were trimmed by 5 bases and 3 bases, with 9 bases remaining between them. CDR3 size: 13 residues. CDR1 is SNHLY and CDR2 is FYNNEI in the germline V gene. The CDR3 DNA reads TGTGCCAGCAGTTTGAGGGAAACAGATACGCAGTATTTT. Translation gives CASSLRETDTQYF.

The sample holds one count of this clone. The CDR3 DNA sequence: TGTGCCTGGACAAGAGGGAACACAGATACGCAGTATTTT. Its translation is CAWTRGNTDTQYF. This chain joins TRBV30 and TRBJ2-3, with D possibly being TRBD2 (5 bases). The CDR3 covers 13 residues. Germline assignment: CDR1 GTSNPN and CDR2 SVGIG (reference sequence). Trimming shortened V by 4 bases and J by 2 bases, and 10 bases separated the two germline ends.

A few counts support this clone. This chain uses TRBV18 with TRBJ1-1, with unresolved D. The germline V gene has CDR1 KGHSH and CDR2 LQKENI. V dropped 2 bases and J dropped 1 base, with 5 bases sitting between them. The CDR3 covers 13 residues. CDR3 nucleotides: TGTGCCAGCTCACCAAGTCAGAACACTGAAGCTTTCTTT. It translates to CASSPSQNTEAFF.

The CDR3 DNA is TGTGCCAGCCGGACTAGCGGGAGCTCCTACGAGCAGTACTTC. Translated, it gives CASRTSGSSYEQYF. The chain uses TRBV6-1 and TRBJ2-7; the match to TRBD2 covers 13 bases. V shed 8 bases, J shed 0 bases, and the junction held 1 base outside the gene matches. Germline values: CDR1 MNHNS, CDR2 SASEGT. The CDR3 is 14 amino acids.

V and J are TRBV19 and TRBJ1-5; possible D gene TRBD1, 6 bases. Trimming pared 7 bases from V and 0 bases from J, leaving 13 bases between. Germline V gives CDR1 LNHDA, CDR2 SQIVND (reference sequence). CDR3 length: 15 residues. As DNA, the CDR3 is TGTGCCAGTACCCTAGGGACAAATAGCAATCAGCCCCAGCATTTT. Protein product: CASTLGTNSNQPQHF.

This chain links TRBV30 with TRBJ2-7; D is unresolved. Germline V gene data show CDR1 as GTSNPN and CDR2 as SVGIG (reference sequence). The CDR3 is 12 amino acids. Deletions cut 5 bases from V and 1 base from J, with 9 bases between. The CDR3 region is CAWQATSYEQYF. CDR3 nucleotide sequence: TGTGCCTGGCAGGCTACGTCCTACGAGCAGTACTTC.

The CDR3 reads CASSPLGTGYNEQFF. DNA for the CDR3: TGTGCCAGCAGCCCCCTAGGGACAGGCTACAATGAGCAGTTCTTC. The rearrangement links TRBV5-6 to TRBJ2-1, with TRBD1 matching over 8 bases. The CDR3 is made up of 15 amino acids. Per the germline V gene, CDR1 is SGHDT and CDR2 is YYEEEE. The ends lost 4 bases at V and 3 bases at J; junction bases unmatched: 6.

This clone was found a few times. The rearrangement joins TRBV7-3 to TRBJ1-1; D is uncertain. V lost 5 bases and J lost 2, with 9 bases in between. The CDR3 loop spans 13 amino acids. CDR1 SGHTA and CDR2 FQGTGA come from the germline V gene. CDR3 loop: CASSAQENTEAFF. CDR3 DNA sequence: TGTGCCAGCAGCGCCCAAGAAAACACTGAAGCTTTCTTT.

V usage is TRBV11-1 and J usage is TRBJ2-7, with D possibly TRBD1 on 6 matching bases. This CDR3 is built from 13 residues. Germline loops: CDR1 SGHAT, CDR2 FQDESV (reference sequence). V was pared by 4 bases and J by 3 bases, with 10 bases between. The CDR3: CASSWDTDYEQYF. In DNA, the CDR3 is TGTGCCAGCAGCTGGGACACCGACTACGAGCAGTACTTC.

This clone occurred once. The gene calls are TRBV11-2 and TRBJ2-3; 11 nucleotides agree with TRBD2. Unmatched junction bases numbered 4, after V lost 3 bases and J lost 5 bases. Germline assignment: CDR1 SGHAT and CDR2 FQNNGV. CDR3 length: 15 residues. Here the CDR3 reads CASSFSGGAGDTQYF. CDR3 DNA sequence: TGTGCCAGCAGCTTTAGCGGGGGGGCCGGAGATACGCAGTATTTT.

The CDR3 protein is CASSYGGTPNEKLFF. The CDR3 coding sequence is TGTGCCAGCAGTTACGGGGGCACCCCGAATGAAAAACTGTTTTTT. The genes are TRBV6-5 and TRBJ1-4, with D perhaps matching TRBD1 (6 bases). CDR1 and CDR2 (germline): MNHEY, SVGAGI. V was cut by 2 bases and J by 5 bases, with 12 bases left in between. The CDR3 runs 15 residues.

The genes are TRBV5-1 and TRBJ2-5, with D tentatively TRBD1 (6 bases). The CDR3 consists of 13 residues. Looked up from germline, CDR1 is SGHRS and CDR2 is YFSETQ. Trimming took off 5 bases at V and 5 bases at J, with 13 bases between the two ends. The CDR3 sequence: CASSRAGDETQYF. In DNA form, the CDR3 reads TGCGCCAGCAGTCGTGCAGGGGATGAGACCCAGTACTTC.